The present entry profiles one T cell receptor (beta chain) with its context. Sequence at one end of the junction differs from germline and may be a read error. The CDR3 loop spans 17 amino acids. Germline assignment: CDR1 LGHNA and CDR2 YNFKEQ. The template was RNA from unsorted bulk tissue. More than 3 cm separated this lung sample from the edge of the tumor. This specimen belongs to a study of tumor and adjacent non-tumor tissue in lung cancer. A modified ARM-PCR protocol with three rounds of nested PCR amplified TCRbeta. TCRdb re-called the multiplex PCR reads through MiXCR, storing one row per CDR3 protein. The repertoire holds almost 75,000 distinct CDR3 sequences, around 70% seen once, with about a quarter in the top ten.

The TCR originated in a woman between 45 and 60 years old with non-small cell lung cancer. The rearrangement links TRBV4-2 to TRBJ2-1; weak D call: TRBD2 (5 bases). Sequenced sample: distant non-tumor lung tissue. The CDR3 DNA sequence: TGTGCCTGCAGCCAAGATTGGGCTAGTGGGAGTTTGTATGAGCAGTTCTTC. Amino acid sequence: CACSQDWASGSLYEQFF.